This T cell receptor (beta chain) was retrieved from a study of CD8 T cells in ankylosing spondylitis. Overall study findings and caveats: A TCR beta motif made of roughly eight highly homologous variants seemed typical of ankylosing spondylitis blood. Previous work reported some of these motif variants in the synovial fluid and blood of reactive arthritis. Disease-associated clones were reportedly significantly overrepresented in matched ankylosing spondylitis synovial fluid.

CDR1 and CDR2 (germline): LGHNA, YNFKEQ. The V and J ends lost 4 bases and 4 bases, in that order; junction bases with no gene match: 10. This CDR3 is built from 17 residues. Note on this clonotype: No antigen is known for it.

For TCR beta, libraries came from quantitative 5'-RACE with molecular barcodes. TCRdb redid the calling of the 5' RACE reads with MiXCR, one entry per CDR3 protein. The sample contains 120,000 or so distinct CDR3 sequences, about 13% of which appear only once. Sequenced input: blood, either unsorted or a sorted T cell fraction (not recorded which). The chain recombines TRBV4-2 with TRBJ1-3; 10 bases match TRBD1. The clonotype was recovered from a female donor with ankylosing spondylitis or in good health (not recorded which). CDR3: CASSRGTGDLWGNTIYF. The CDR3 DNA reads TGTGCCAGCAGCCGAGGGACAGGGGACCTCTGGGGAAACACCATATATTTT.